A single sample gave rise to the 6 T cell receptor beta chains below, sequenced in a study of control samples from healthy donors and cancer patients. Measured with immunoSEQ multiplex PCR; TCRdb has only the in-frame clones, and not every one. This table lists 150,000 to 200,000 clones. Sequenced material: blood. These receptors came from a woman in her 30s in good health.

The chain carries TRBV5-1 and TRBJ2-1; D gene uncertain. V lost 4 bases and J 5 bases, leaving 13 bases between the germline ends. Germline V CDR1 and CDR2: SGHRS, YFSETQ. The CDR3 has 14 residues. The CDR3 is CASSMPTVDNEQFF. The CDR3 region has the DNA TGCGCCAGCAGCATGCCGACTGTCGACAATGAGCAGTTCTTC.

As DNA, the CDR3 is TGTGCCAGCAGCTTCCCCCTCGGCTCGAGTTCTAACTATGGCTACACCTTC. Its protein is CASSFPLGSSSNYGYTF. The V and J genes are TRBV7-9 and TRBJ1-2; D remains unclear. V lost 3 bases and J lost 0, with 17 bases in between. The germline V gene encodes CDR1 SEHNR and CDR2 FQNEAQ (reference sequence). The CDR3 extends over 17 amino acids.

The chain links TRBV4-2 to TRBJ1-2; weak D call: TRBD1 (6 bases). Trimming pared 1 base from V and 7 bases from J, leaving 19 bases between. The CDR3 runs to 16 residues. Looked up from germline, CDR1 is LGHNA and CDR2 is YNFKEQ. The CDR3 DNA reads as TGTGCCAGCAGCCAAGGCCGAGAACAGGGAAATGGTGGCTACACCTTC. Its protein is CASSQGREQGNGGYTF.

The chain is built from TRBV7-9 and TRBJ2-3; the D gene is possibly TRBD2 (5 bases). The germline gives CDR1 SEHNR, CDR2 FQNEAQ (reference sequence). The CDR3 spans 17 residues. V was cut by 6 bases and J by 0 bases, with 19 bases left in between. The CDR3 loop is CASRGRLLGSSTDTQYF. For the CDR3, the DNA is TGTGCCAGCAGAGGAAGACTACTGGGATCTAGCACAGATACGCAGTATTTT.

The V call is TRBV3-1 (or the pseudogene TRBV3-2), the J call TRBJ1-2, with D possibly matching TRBD1 (5 bases). Trimming pared 5 bases from V and 6 bases from J, leaving 16 bases between. Germline V lookup: CDR1 LGHDT, CDR2 YNNKEL (reference sequence). The CDR3 runs to 14 residues. The CDR3 is CASSWVDSLDGYTF. CDR3 DNA: TGTGCCAGCAGCTGGGTAGACAGTCTGGATGGCTACACCTTC.

The chain has TRBV29-1 and TRBJ1-1; D remains ambiguous. The V gene lost 8 bases and the J gene lost 10 bases, with 20 bases spanning the gap. Looked up from germline, CDR1 is SQVTM and CDR2 is ANQGSEA. There are 12 residues in the CDR3. The CDR3 region has the DNA TGCAGCAAACAAGACCCCCTCCTCGGAGCTTTCTTT. Its translation: CSKQDPLLGAFF.